The 23 T cell receptor beta chains below come from one sample, sequenced in a study of T cells after yellow fever vaccination. MiXCR, run by TCRdb on the 5' RACE reads, gives a single entry per CDR3 protein. Of around 400,000 distinct CDR3 sequences in the sample, roughly 10% were seen once. The sample here was PBMCs, taken on the day of the first yellow fever vaccination. The receptors come from a man between 18 and 35 years old who received the YFV17D yellow fever vaccine.

Only a few counts were recorded for this clonotype. The chain links TRBV7-9 to TRBJ1-1; D unclear. V shed 8 bases and J shed 4 bases, with 11 bases lying between them. Germline V gives CDR1 SEHNR, CDR2 FQNEAQ (reference sequence). The CDR3 runs 12 residues. Here the CDR3 reads CASQKVGTEAFF. In DNA form, the CDR3 reads TGTGCCAGCCAGAAAGTGGGCACTGAAGCTTTCTTT.

In its sample, this clonotype was seen many times. V usage is TRBV4-1 and J usage is TRBJ2-2; 8 nucleotides match TRBD2. V lost 3 bases and J lost 6; bases outside the gene matches: 6. Germline CDR1 reads MGHRA; CDR2 reads YSYEKL. CDR3 length: 15 amino acids. The CDR3 sequence is CASSHADGGAGELFF. In nucleotides, the CDR3 is TGCGCCAGCAGCCATGCGGACGGGGGGGCCGGGGAGCTGTTTTTT.

This clonotype was picked up many times. V and J are TRBV12-3 or TRBV12-4 and TRBJ1-6; D possibly corresponds to TRBD1 (5 bases). Trimming pared 7 bases from V and 4 bases from J, leaving 11 bases between. The CDR3 has 14 residues. CDR3 residues: CASNGGTYNSPLHF. CDR3 coding DNA: TGTGCCAGCAATGGAGGGACGTATAATTCACCCCTCCACTTT.

This chain uses TRBV4-1 with TRBJ2-6, with 7 bases lining up with TRBD1. V shed 5 bases and J 0 bases; nucleotides not matched to a gene: 10. There are 18 residues in the CDR3. Germline CDR1 is MGHRA and CDR2 is YSYEKL. CDR3 in amino acids: CASSFRTGHFSGANVLTF. The CDR3 DNA sequence: TGCGCCAGCAGCTTCAGGACAGGACACTTCTCTGGGGCCAACGTCCTGACTTTC.

This clonotype was detected only a few times. This rearrangement joins TRBV6-5 to TRBJ2-2; a weak D match, TRBD2 (5 bases). The CDR3 contains 15 residues. The V and J ends lost 4 bases and 3 bases respectively, with 12 bases between them. Germline V gene sequence: CDR1 MNHEY, CDR2 SVGAGI. The CDR3: CASSSLGRHTGELFF. The CDR3 DNA is TGTGCCAGCAGTTCCTTGGGGAGACACACCGGGGAGCTGTTTTTT.

This chain uses TRBV2 with TRBJ2-5, with TRBD1 identical over 12 bases. Germline V gives CDR1 SNHLY, CDR2 FYNNEI. There are 16 residues in the CDR3. V lost 9 bases and J lost 5; bases outside the gene matches: 13. DNA of the CDR3: TGTGCCAGTCTTAAACCCGGGACAGGGGGCGGTGAGACCCAGTACTTC. Amino acid sequence: CASLKPGTGGGETQYF.

This clonotype showed up just a few times. The chain employs TRBV6-5 and TRBJ1-5, with D possibly matching TRBD1 (5 bases). Deletions cut 0 bases from V and 2 bases from J, with 17 bases between. CDR1 is MNHEY and CDR2 is SVGAGI in the germline V gene. This CDR3 contains 18 residues. The CDR3 protein is CASSYSSRGRRGNQPQHF. The CDR3 nucleotides read TGTGCCAGCAGTTACTCGAGCCGGGGTCGCAGGGGCAATCAGCCCCAGCATTTT.

The V gene is TRBV27, the J gene TRBJ1-5; 8 positions match TRBD1. CDR1 is MNHEY and CDR2 is SMNVEV in the germline V gene (reference sequence). This CDR3 comprises 18 residues. The junction had 12 bases not matched to a gene; V was cut back by 3 bases and J by 2 bases. The CDR3 DNA is TGTGCCAGCAGTTTCAGGGACAGGCTAGGTAGGGGCAATCAGCCCCAGCATTTT. Translation gives CASSFRDRLGRGNQPQHF.

This clonotype occurred many times. V gene TRBV7-9 combines with J gene TRBJ2-2, with D perhaps TRBD1 or TRBD2 (6 bases each). The CDR3 runs to 17 residues. The V end was cut by 3 bases, the J end by 5 bases, with 19 bases between. Germline loops: CDR1 SEHNR, CDR2 FQNEAQ (reference sequence). The CDR3 nucleotides are TGTGCCAGCAGCTTGTGGCGGGACATTTGGGGAACCGGGGAGCTGTTTTTT. It specifies CASSLWRDIWGTGELFF.

Only a few counts were recorded for this clonotype. The rearrangement uses TRBV4-2 and TRBJ2-1; 10 bases line up with TRBD2. In germline, CDR1 is LGHNA, CDR2 YNFKEQ. The CDR3 runs to 18 residues. After removal of 4 bases from V and 4 bases from J, the junction contained 13 bases not matched to a gene. CDR3 bases: TGTGCCAGCAGCCGCACGTTACAAGCGGGGGGGGGATACAATGAGCAGTTCTTC. The encoded protein is CASSRTLQAGGGYNEQFF.

The chain is built from TRBV20-1 and TRBJ2-3, with TRBD2 matching 8 bases. V was pared by 3 bases and J by 1 base, with 6 bases of the junction left unmatched. This CDR3 is built from 15 residues. CDR1 and CDR2 from the germline V gene are DFQATT and SNEGSKA (reference sequence). CDR3 bases: TGCAGTGCTAGTTTCGGGGGGGCCGGCACAGATACGCAGTATTTT. Amino acids: CSASFGGAGTDTQYF.

This clonotype occurred a few times. The chain recombines TRBV18 with TRBJ1-1; 7 bases align to TRBD1. V was clipped by 1 base and J by 10 bases; unmatched bases: 3. Germline loops: CDR1 KGHSH, CDR2 LQKENI. This CDR3 contains 12 residues. CDR3 protein: CASSPRGDRAFF. CDR3 nucleotide sequence: TGTGCCAGCTCACCACGTGGGGACAGAGCTTTCTTT.

This clonotype turned up a few times. This chain connects TRBV5-1 to TRBJ2-6; 7 positions match TRBD1. CDR3 size: 18 residues. V lost 3 bases and J lost 0; bases outside the gene matches: 9. The germline CDR1 and CDR2 sequences are SGHRS and YFSETQ. Here the CDR3 reads CASSYRDSRFSGANVLTF. Written as DNA, the CDR3 is TGCGCCAGCAGCTACCGGGACAGCCGATTCTCTGGGGCCAACGTCCTGACTTTC.

The chain uses TRBV20-1 and TRBJ2-3; D possibly corresponds to TRBD2 (6 bases). Trimming left V 1 base short and J 1 base short, with 9 bases between. Germline CDR1 DFQATT, CDR2 SNEGSKA (reference sequence). The CDR3 runs 14 residues. CDR3 nucleotides: TGCAGTGCTAGAGGAAGGGAGGGCACAGATACGCAGTATTTT. Its protein product is CSARGREGTDTQYF.

The chain combines TRBV7-9 with TRBJ2-3; TRBD2 matches at 11 bases. The CDR3 has 14 residues. Germline V gene sequence: CDR1 SEHNR, CDR2 FQNEAQ (reference sequence). V lost 8 bases, J lost 4 bases, and 5 bases stayed unmatched. The CDR3 is CASGSGGAADTQYF. CDR3 bases: TGTGCCAGCGGTAGCGGGGGGGCAGCAGATACGCAGTATTTT.

In its sample, this clonotype was seen a few times. The V call is TRBV6-2 or TRBV6-3, the J call TRBJ2-5; D call uncertain. Trimming shortened V by 0 bases and J by 5 bases, and 10 bases separated the two germline ends. There are 14 residues in the CDR3. Germline V gene sequence: CDR1 MNHEY, CDR2 SVGEGT. CDR3 amino acids: CASSYSGRSETQYF. CDR3 bases: TGTGCCAGCAGTTACTCGGGCAGATCTGAGACCCAGTACTTC.

This chain connects TRBV30 to TRBJ2-7; D unclear. CDR1 GTSNPN and CDR2 SVGIG come from the germline V gene (reference sequence). V gave up 0 bases and J gave up 6 bases, with 9 bases separating them. This CDR3 contains 12 residues. This CDR3 reads CAWSVAVSEQYF. The DNA of the CDR3 is TGTGCCTGGAGTGTCGCCGTGTCCGAGCAGTACTTC.

V and J are TRBV4-3 and TRBJ2-7, with a weak D call TRBD2 (5 bases). The germline CDR1 and CDR2 sequences are LGHNA and YSLEER. CDR3 length: 13 amino acids. Trimming cost V 1 base and J 3 bases, with 7 bases left between them. CDR3 residues: CASSQARDYEQYF. The CDR3 DNA follows: TGCGCCAGCAGCCAAGCTCGGGACTACGAGCAGTACTTC.

This clonotype occurred many times. The chain recombines TRBV15 with TRBJ2-7, with D tentatively TRBD2 (7 bases). This CDR3 is built from 14 residues. Trimming cost V 3 bases and J 2 bases, with 11 bases left between them. Germline values: CDR1 LNHNV, CDR2 YYDKDF (reference sequence). The DNA of the CDR3 is TGTGCCACCAGCAGGGGCGGGGGCCCCTACGAGCAGTACTTC. It encodes CATSRGGGPYEQYF. The full variable domain, in which reference TRBV15 and TRBJ2-7 provide the parts outside the CDR3, is DAMVIQNPRYQVTQFGKPVTLSCSQTLNHNVMYWYQQKSSQAPKLLFHYYDKDFNNEADTPDNFQSRRPNTSFCFLDIRSPGLGDTAMYLCATSRGGGPYEQYFGPGTRLTVT.

In DNA, the CDR3 is TGTGCCAGCAGCCCCGGGATTACGGTGGGGTACGAGCAGTACTTC. It yields the protein CASSPGITVGYEQYF. This chain connects TRBV5-6 to TRBJ2-7; tentative D call: TRBD2 (5 bases). Trimming took off 4 bases at V and 4 bases at J, with 18 bases between the two ends. Germline CDR1 SGHDT, CDR2 YYEEEE. CDR3 size: 15 residues.

The V gene is TRBV6-5, the J gene TRBJ1-3; D might be TRBD1 (6 bases). V was clipped by 2 bases and J by 4 bases, with 18 bases between them. This CDR3 contains 17 residues. Germline V CDR1 and CDR2: MNHEY, SVGAGI. CDR3 sequence: CASSYRRQGSWGNTIYF. DNA of the CDR3: TGTGCCAGCAGTTACCGTCGTCAGGGGTCCTGGGGAAACACCATATATTTT.

This clonotype was observed a handful of times. The chain employs TRBV4-2 and TRBJ2-7; tentatively, D is TRBD2 (5 bases). The CDR3 spans 15 residues. Trimming took 1 base from V and 1 from J, leaving 11 bases between them. Germline values: CDR1 LGHNA, CDR2 YNFKEQ. CDR3 DNA sequence: TGTGCCAGCAGCCAAGGCAGCGGTGATTCCTACGAGCAGTACTTC. This encodes CASSQGSGDSYEQYF.

This clonotype was counted only a few times. V is TRBV6-2 or TRBV6-3 and J is TRBJ2-3; 9 bases match TRBD1. J lost 9 bases, V lost 4 bases, and 8 bases had no gene match. This CDR3 region has 14 residues. From germline, CDR1 is MNHEY and CDR2 SVGEGT. The CDR3 nucleotides read TGTGCCAGCAGTTCCGCCGAACAGGGGGCCACGCAGTATTTT. The encoded protein is CASSSAEQGATQYF.